These T cell receptor beta chains were read from a single sample in a study of blood T cell repertoires in COVID-19. The table came from immunoSEQ multiplex PCR; TCRdb's copy has only in-frame clones and leaves some out. This table holds approximately 150,000 clones, just over 85% found once. The sample comprised peripheral blood. The origin of the receptors is a man between 65 and 85 years old with acute or convalescent COVID-19. Both conserved end residues are part of each CDR3. A D gene is named only where the DNA matches it firmly. Only some rows state a clone size, as once, few, many or a class for expanded clones.

clone_size j_call d_call cdr3_length v_call cdr3_nt cdr3_aa
NA TRBJ2-7 NA 14 TRBV5-4 TGTGCCAGCAGCTCCTGGACTCTCCCCTACGAGCAGTACTTC CASSSWTLPYEQYF
NA TRBJ2-1 TRBD1 15 TRBV7-2 TGTGCCAGCAGCTTAGAAGGACAGGCCTACAATGAGCAGTTCTTC CASSLEGQAYNEQFF
NA TRBJ2-6 TRBD1 16 TRBV27 TGTGCCAGCAGTCGACAGGGGCCCGCTGGGGCCAACGTCCTGACTTTC CASSRQGPAGANVLTF
NA TRBJ1-2 NA 15 TRBV28 TGTGCCAGCAGTCCTCCGGGAGAAGTACGTGGGAGGTACACCTTC CASSPPGEVRGRYTF
NA TRBJ1-5 TRBD1 14 TRBV28 TGTGCCAGCAGTTTACCAGGGGGCCATCAGCCCCAGCATTTT CASSLPGGHQPQHF
once TRBJ2-5 TRBD1 13 TRBV11-1 TGTGCCAGCAGCCGGGACAGGGAAGAGACCCAGTACTTC CASSRDREETQYF
NA TRBJ1-2 NA 16 TRBV28 TGTGCCAGCAGTTTCCCCTCCGGGTGGGTCAACTATGGCTACACCTTC CASSFPSGWVNYGYTF
NA TRBJ2-3 TRBD2 16 TRBV9 TGTGCCAGCAGCGTAGGGTCTAGCGGGGGCACAGATACGCAGTATTTT CASSVGSSGGTDTQYF
few TRBJ1-5 TRBD1 14 TRBV28 TGTGCCAGCACTTTGCAGGGGGCGAATCAGCCCCAGCATTTT CASTLQGANQPQHF
NA TRBJ2-2 TRBD2 14 TRBV29-1 TGCAGCGTTGACAGCGGGGCGAACACCGGGGAGCTGTTTTTT CSVDSGANTGELFF
NA TRBJ2-1 NA 14 TRBV28 TGTGCCAGCAGTTTATTCGCGGGGTTCAATGAGCAGTTCTTC CASSLFAGFNEQFF
NA TRBJ2-7 TRBD2 17 TRBV5-4 TGTGCCAGCAGCTTGGTCGCTAGCGGGGGGAGCTCCTACGAGCAGTACTTC CASSLVASGGSSYEQYF
NA TRBJ2-1 TRBD1 16 TRBV11-2 TGTGCCAGCAGCTTAGCGGGACAGGGGGCTCTCCATTCCCAGTTCTTC CASSLAGQGALHSQFF
NA TRBJ2-3 TRBD2 13 TRBV24-1 TGTGCCACCAGCAGCGGGGGAGGAGATACGCAGTATTTT CATSSGGGDTQYF
NA TRBJ2-7 NA 11 TRBV30 TGTGCCTGGAGTCAAGCTCACGAGCAGTACTTC CAWSQAHEQYF
once TRBJ2-7 NA 15 TRBV13 TGTGCCAGCAGCTTAAACAGGGGCAGGGGGGACGAGCAGTACTTC CASSLNRGRGDEQYF
once TRBJ1-2 NA 12 TRBV19 TGTGCCAGTAGAGGACTGAGCTATGGCTACACCTTC CASRGLSYGYTF
NA TRBJ1-1 NA 13 TRBV7-2 TGTGCCAGCAGCTTAGGCGCAGGGGCTGAAGCTTTCTTT CASSLGAGAEAFF
few TRBJ2-6 NA 16 TRBV5-1 TGCGCCAGCAGCTTGGGCCACATCTCTGGGGCCAACGTCCTGACTTTC CASSLGHISGANVLTF
NA TRBJ2-1 TRBD2 15 TRBV7-6 TGTGCCAGCAGCCCCCGGGACTACACCTACAATGAGCAGTTCTTC CASSPRDYTYNEQFF
NA TRBJ1-4 NA 16 TRBV2 TGTGCCAGCAGTGAAGACAGGGCGCGCCGGAATGAAAAACTGTTTTTT CASSEDRARRNEKLFF
NA TRBJ1-4 NA 16 TRBV11-2 TGTGCCAGCAGCCGCCCGGGGGGCGGCGGGAATGAAAAACTGTTTTTT CASSRPGGGGNEKLFF
NA TRBJ2-5 NA 13 TRBV18 TGTGCCAGCTCACCACCAACTAGTCCGACCCAGTACTTC CASSPPTSPTQYF
NA TRBJ2-5 NA 14 TRBV3-1/TRBV3-2 TGTGCCAGCAGCCGCCAGACAGGTGGAGAGACCCAGTACTTC CASSRQTGGETQYF
NA TRBJ1-2 TRBD1 14 TRBV5-8 TGTGCCAGCAGCTCCTACAGGGGGCTGAGCGGCTACACCTTC CASSSYRGLSGYTF
NA TRBJ2-1 NA 16 TRBV5-6 TGTGCCAGCAGCTTGAATCCGGGAGAGTCCTACAATGAGCAGTTCTTC CASSLNPGESYNEQFF